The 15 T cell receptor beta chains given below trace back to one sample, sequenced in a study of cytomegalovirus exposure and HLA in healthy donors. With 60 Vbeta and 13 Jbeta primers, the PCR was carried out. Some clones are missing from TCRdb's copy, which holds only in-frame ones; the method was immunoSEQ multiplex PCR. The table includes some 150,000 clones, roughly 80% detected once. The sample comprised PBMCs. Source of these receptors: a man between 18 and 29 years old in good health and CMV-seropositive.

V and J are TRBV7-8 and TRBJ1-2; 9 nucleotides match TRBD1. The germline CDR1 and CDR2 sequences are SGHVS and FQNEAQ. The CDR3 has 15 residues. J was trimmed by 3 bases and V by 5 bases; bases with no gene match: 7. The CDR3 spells CASSVGTGLDYGYTF. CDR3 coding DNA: TGTGCCAGCAGCGTAGGGACAGGGCTAGACTATGGCTACACCTTC.

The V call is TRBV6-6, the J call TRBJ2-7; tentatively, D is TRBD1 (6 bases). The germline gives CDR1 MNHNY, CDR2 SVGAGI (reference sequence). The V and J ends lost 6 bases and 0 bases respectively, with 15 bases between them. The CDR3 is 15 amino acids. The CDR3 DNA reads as TGTGCCAGCAGGCAGGGTCCGGGACACTCCTACGAGCAGTACTTC. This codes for CASRQGPGHSYEQYF.

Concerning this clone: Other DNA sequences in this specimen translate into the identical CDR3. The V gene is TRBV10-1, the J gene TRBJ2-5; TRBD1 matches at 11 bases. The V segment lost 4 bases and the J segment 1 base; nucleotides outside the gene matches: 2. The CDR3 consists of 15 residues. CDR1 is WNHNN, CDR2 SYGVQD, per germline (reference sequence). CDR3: CASSGGTGGQETQYF. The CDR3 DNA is TGCGCCAGCAGTGGAGGGACAGGGGGCCAAGAGACCCAGTACTTC.

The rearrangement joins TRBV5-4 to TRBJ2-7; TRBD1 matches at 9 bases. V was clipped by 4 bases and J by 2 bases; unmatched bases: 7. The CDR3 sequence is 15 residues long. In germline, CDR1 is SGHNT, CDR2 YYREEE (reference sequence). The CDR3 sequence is CASSGATGGTYEQYF. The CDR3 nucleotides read TGTGCCAGCAGCGGAGCGACAGGGGGGACCTACGAGCAGTACTTC.

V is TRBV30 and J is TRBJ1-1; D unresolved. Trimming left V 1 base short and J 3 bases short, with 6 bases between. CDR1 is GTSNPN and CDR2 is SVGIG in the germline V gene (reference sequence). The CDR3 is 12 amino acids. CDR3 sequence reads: CAWSDRYTEAFF. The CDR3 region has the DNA TGTGCCTGGAGTGACAGATACACTGAAGCTTTCTTT.

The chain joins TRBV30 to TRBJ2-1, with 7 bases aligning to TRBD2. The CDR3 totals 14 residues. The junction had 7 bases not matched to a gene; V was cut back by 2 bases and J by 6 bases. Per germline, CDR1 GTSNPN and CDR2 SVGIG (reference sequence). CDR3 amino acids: CAWSPSTGGNEQFF. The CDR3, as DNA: TGTGCCTGGAGTCCATCCACGGGAGGCAATGAGCAGTTCTTC.

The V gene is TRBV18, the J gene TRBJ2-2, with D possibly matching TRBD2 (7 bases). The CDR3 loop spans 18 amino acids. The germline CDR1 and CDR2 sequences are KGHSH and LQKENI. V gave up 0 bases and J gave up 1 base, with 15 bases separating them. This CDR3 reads CASSPPIGGARNTGELFF. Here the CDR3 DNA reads TGTGCCAGCTCACCACCGATTGGGGGGGCCCGGAACACCGGGGAGCTGTTTTTT. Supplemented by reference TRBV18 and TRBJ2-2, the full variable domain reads NAGVMQNPRHLVRRRGQEARLRCSPMKGHSHVYWYRQLPEEGLKFMVYLQKENIIDESGMPKERFSAEFPKEGPSILRIQQVVRGDSAAYFCASSPPIGGARNTGELFFGEGSRLTVL.

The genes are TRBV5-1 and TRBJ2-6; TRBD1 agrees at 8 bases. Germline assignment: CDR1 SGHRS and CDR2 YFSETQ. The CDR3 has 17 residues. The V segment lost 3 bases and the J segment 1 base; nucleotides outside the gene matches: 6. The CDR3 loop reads CASSSTGGVSGANVLTF. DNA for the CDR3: TGCGCCAGCAGCTCCACAGGGGGTGTATCTGGGGCCAACGTCCTGACTTTC.

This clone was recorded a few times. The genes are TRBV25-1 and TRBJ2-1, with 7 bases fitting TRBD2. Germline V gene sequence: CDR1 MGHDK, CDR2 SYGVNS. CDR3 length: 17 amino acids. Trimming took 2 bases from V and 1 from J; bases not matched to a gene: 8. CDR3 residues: CASSEAVGAGSYNEQFF. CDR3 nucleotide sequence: TGTGCCAGCAGTGAAGCCGTCGGAGCGGGGTCCTACAATGAGCAGTTCTTC.

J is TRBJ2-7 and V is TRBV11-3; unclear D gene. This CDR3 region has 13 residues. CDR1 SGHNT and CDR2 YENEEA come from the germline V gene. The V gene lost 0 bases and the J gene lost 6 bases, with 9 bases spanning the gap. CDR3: CASSLDQVSEQYF. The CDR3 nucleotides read TGTGCCAGCAGCTTAGATCAGGTTAGCGAGCAGTACTTC.

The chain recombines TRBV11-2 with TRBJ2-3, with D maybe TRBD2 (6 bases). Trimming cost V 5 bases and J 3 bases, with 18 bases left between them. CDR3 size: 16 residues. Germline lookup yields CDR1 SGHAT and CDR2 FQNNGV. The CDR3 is CASSLLASSATDTQYF. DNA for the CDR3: TGTGCCAGCAGCCTACTAGCTTCGAGCGCTACAGATACGCAGTATTTT.

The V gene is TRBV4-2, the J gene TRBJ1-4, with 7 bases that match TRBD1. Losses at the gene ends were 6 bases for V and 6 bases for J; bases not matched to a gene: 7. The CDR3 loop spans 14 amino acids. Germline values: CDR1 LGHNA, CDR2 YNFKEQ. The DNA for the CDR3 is TGTGCCAGCAGTCGTACAGGGGTTGATGAAAAACTGTTTTTT. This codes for CASSRTGVDEKLFF.

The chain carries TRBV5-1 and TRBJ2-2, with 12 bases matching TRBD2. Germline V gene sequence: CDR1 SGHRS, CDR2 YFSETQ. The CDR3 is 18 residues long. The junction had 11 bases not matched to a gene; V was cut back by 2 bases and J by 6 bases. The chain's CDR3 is CASSFNGPSGRAAGELFF. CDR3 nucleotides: TGCGCCAGCAGCTTTAACGGGCCTAGCGGGAGGGCCGCCGGGGAGCTGTTTTTT.

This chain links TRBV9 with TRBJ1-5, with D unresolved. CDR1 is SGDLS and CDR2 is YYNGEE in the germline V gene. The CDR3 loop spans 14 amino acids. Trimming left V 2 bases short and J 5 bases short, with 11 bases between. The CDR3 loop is CASSVRASDQPQHF. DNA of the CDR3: TGTGCCAGCAGCGTTAGAGCCTCCGATCAGCCCCAGCATTTT.

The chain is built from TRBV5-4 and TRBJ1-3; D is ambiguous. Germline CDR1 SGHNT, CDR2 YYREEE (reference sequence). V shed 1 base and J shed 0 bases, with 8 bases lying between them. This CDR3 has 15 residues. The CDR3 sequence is CASSLHAGSGNTIYF. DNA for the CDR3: TGTGCCAGCAGCTTGCACGCAGGCTCTGGAAACACCATATATTTT.